The 22 T cell receptor beta chains given below trace back to one sample, sequenced in a study of T cell responses to AZD1222 COVID-19 vaccine. Method: immunoSEQ multiplex PCR; TCRdb's copy keeps in-frame clones and lacks some. The table shows around 130,000 clones, with about nine tenths occurring only once. This specimen was peripheral blood, taken 28 days after the second AZD1222 dose. The receptor source for this set is an adult who received the AZD1222 COVID-19 vaccine.

The chain carries TRBV11-2 and TRBJ1-6; TRBD1 matches at 8 bases. In germline, CDR1 is SGHAT, CDR2 FQNNGV. V lost 6 bases, J lost 6 bases, and 4 bases stayed unmatched. CDR3 length equals 14 residues. The CDR3 loop reads CASRTGQANSPLHF. The CDR3 DNA reads TGTGCCAGCAGAACGGGACAGGCTAATTCACCCCTCCACTTT.

The J gene is TRBJ1-2, the V gene TRBV27; no clear D. Trimming pared 4 bases from V and 0 bases from J, leaving 15 bases between. The germline CDR1 and CDR2 sequences are MNHEY and SMNVEV (reference sequence). The CDR3 runs 16 residues. The CDR3, as DNA: TGTGCCAGCAGTTCGCTAGGCCTCAGAGCTAACTATGGCTACACCTTC. It translates to CASSSLGLRANYGYTF.

The table lists this clone with a count of one. The chain joins TRBV6-1 to TRBJ1-6; tentative D call: TRBD1 (5 bases). Germline V gene data show CDR1 as MNHNS and CDR2 as SASEGT. This CDR3 spans 17 amino acids. V was clipped by 4 bases and J by 0 bases, with 13 bases between them. The CDR3 coding sequence is TGTGCCAGCAGTGTGGGACCGATCAGCTCCTATAATTCACCCCTCCACTTT. Protein product: CASSVGPISSYNSPLHF.

The chain recombines TRBV7-2 with TRBJ1-6, with no clear D. The germline gives CDR1 SGHTA, CDR2 FQGNSA. V shed 4 bases and J shed 7 bases, with 14 bases lying between them. The CDR3 runs to 15 residues. The CDR3 DNA reads as TGTGCCAGCAGCTCTCGCCGGGAGGGAAATTCACCCCTCCACTTT. This translates into CASSSRREGNSPLHF.

This CDR3 reads CASSLGTGGVYEQYF. In DNA form, the CDR3 reads TGTGCCAGCAGTTTAGGGACAGGGGGCGTATACGAGCAGTACTTC. V is TRBV27 and J is TRBJ2-7, with 12 bases fitting TRBD1. This CDR3 is 15 amino acids long. V was pared by 2 bases and J by 4 bases, with 3 bases of the junction left unmatched. The germline CDR1 and CDR2 sequences are MNHEY and SMNVEV (reference sequence).

This rearrangement joins TRBV11-3 to TRBJ1-1, with unresolved D. CDR1 and CDR2 (germline): SGHNT, YENEEA. Trimming removed 5 bases from V and 3 bases from J, with 10 bases in between. This CDR3 has 13 amino acids. CDR3 coding DNA: TGTGCCAGCAGCATAGGGAGATACACTGAAGCTTTCTTT. The encoded protein is CASSIGRYTEAFF.

This chain joins TRBV19 and TRBJ2-2; D may be TRBD1 (5 bases). From germline, CDR1 is LNHDA and CDR2 SQIVND (reference sequence). CDR3 size: 14 residues. V was shortened by 6 bases and J by 2 bases, with 10 bases between the two germline ends. CDR3 region: CASSSTGNTGELFF. The CDR3 DNA reads TGTGCCAGTAGCAGTACAGGCAACACCGGGGAGCTGTTTTTT.

The chain carries TRBV2 and TRBJ2-2; 10 bases map to TRBD1. Trimming cost V 5 bases and J 5 bases; bases outside gene matches: 2. There are 14 residues in the CDR3. CDR1 is SNHLY, CDR2 FYNNEI, per germline. The CDR3 region has the DNA TGTGCCAGCAGTAGGACAGGGGGGACCGGGGAGCTGTTTTTT. Translation: CASSRTGGTGELFF.

The genes are TRBV7-2 and TRBJ1-1; D remains ambiguous. The germline V gene encodes CDR1 SGHTA and CDR2 FQGNSA. V was pared by 11 bases and J by 11 bases, with 21 bases between. The CDR3 totals 12 residues. CDR3 protein: CALQGPSKIAFF. The DNA of the CDR3 is TGTGCCTTGCAAGGGCCGAGTAAAATTGCTTTCTTT.

The chain joins TRBV7-8 to TRBJ2-3; tentatively, D is TRBD1 or TRBD2 (5 bases each). The germline V gene has CDR1 SGHVS and CDR2 FQNEAQ. This CDR3 comprises 14 residues. V shed 5 bases and J shed 2 bases, with 11 bases lying between them. CDR3 DNA sequence: TGTGCCAGCAGCCGGGGCGGGCCCACAGATACGCAGTATTTT. Its protein product is CASSRGGPTDTQYF.

This clone is a singleton in its sample. This chain joins TRBV5-1 and TRBJ2-3, with TRBD1 as a possible D gene (7 bases). The CDR3 has 17 amino acids. The V end was cut by 4 bases, the J end by 1 base, with 19 bases between. Germline V gene lookup returns CDR1 SGHRS and CDR2 YFSETQ. CDR3 residues: CASSPGGLTGGTDTQYF. The CDR3, as DNA: TGCGCCAGCAGCCCCGGGGGTCTTACAGGGGGCACAGATACGCAGTATTTT.

This clone was detected only once. The V and J genes are TRBV9 and TRBJ2-1, with 9 bases aligning to TRBD2. V dropped 4 bases and J dropped 1; count of bases not matched to a gene: 3. This CDR3 spans 15 amino acids. The germline CDR1 and CDR2 sequences are SGDLS and YYNGEE. The CDR3 loop reads CASSPAGGSYNEQFF. The CDR3 region has the DNA TGTGCCAGCAGCCCTGCGGGAGGGTCCTACAATGAGCAGTTCTTC.

The chain couples TRBV28 to TRBJ2-1; 13 nucleotides align to TRBD2. The trim removed 6 bases at V and 10 bases at J, leaving 12 bases unmatched. The CDR3 is made up of 16 amino acids. Germline V gene data show CDR1 as MDHEN and CDR2 as SYDVKM. DNA for the CDR3: TGTGCCAGCAGGCCCGGGACTAGCGGGGATGTAGGGGAGCAGTTCTTC. It codes for CASRPGTSGDVGEQFF.

The chain is built from TRBV5-1 and TRBJ1-6; tentative D call: TRBD1 (6 bases). The germline V gene encodes CDR1 SGHRS and CDR2 YFSETQ. The CDR3 is 15 amino acids. Deletions cut 4 bases from V and 9 bases from J, with 17 bases between. The CDR3 loop is CASSDGQSSGSPLHF. The CDR3, as DNA: TGCGCCAGCAGCGATGGACAGTCTTCGGGTTCACCCCTCCACTTT.

The chain links TRBV7-8 to TRBJ2-1, with 9 bases fitting TRBD1. This CDR3 comprises 15 residues. Germline loops: CDR1 SGHVS, CDR2 FQNEAQ. V dropped 1 base and J dropped 9; count of bases not matched to a gene: 7. The CDR3 DNA follows: TGTGCCAGCAGCTTAGGTTCCGGACAGGGGTTTGAGCAGTTCTTC. Translating it yields CASSLGSGQGFEQFF.

The rearrangement uses TRBV11-1 and TRBJ2-3; D perhaps matches TRBD2 (6 bases). The V gene lost 6 bases and the J gene lost 1 base, with 11 bases spanning the gap. The germline V gene has CDR1 SGHAT and CDR2 FQDESV (reference sequence). This CDR3 has 14 amino acids. The CDR3 protein is CASSRGSGTDTQYF. The DNA of the CDR3 is TGTGCCAGCAGTCGGGGGTCCGGCACAGATACGCAGTATTTT.

This clone turned up a few times. The gene calls are TRBV7-6 and TRBJ1-3; D gene ambiguous. V shed 2 bases and J shed 3 bases, with 11 bases lying between them. Germline CDR1 reads SGHVS; CDR2 reads FNYEAQ. This CDR3 is 15 amino acids long. The CDR3 loop is CASSLNGRRGNTIYF. The CDR3 coding sequence is TGTGCCAGCAGCTTAAATGGGCGGCGTGGAAACACCATATATTTT. Looking up the rest from reference TRBV7-6 and TRBJ1-3 gives the full variable domain: GAGVSQSPRYKVTKRGQDVALRCDPISGHVSLYWYRQALGQGPEFLTYFNYEAQQDKSGLPNDRFSAERPEGSISTLTIQRTEQRDSAMYRCASSLNGRRGNTIYFGEGSWLTVV.

This chain uses TRBV5-5 with TRBJ1-5; no definite D call. There are 15 residues in the CDR3. Trimming removed 1 base at V and 4 bases at J, with 12 bases between. CDR1 SGHKS and CDR2 YYEKEE come from the germline V gene (reference sequence). The CDR3 region is CASSLRAAENQPQHF. CDR3 nucleotides: TGTGCCAGCAGCTTGAGGGCTGCAGAGAATCAGCCCCAGCATTTT.

The CDR3 protein is CASSLGGAKNIQYF. CDR3 nucleotides: TGTGCCAGCAGCTTGGGGGGTGCCAAAAACATTCAGTACTTC. The chain has TRBV5-4 and TRBJ2-4; the D is unclear. Germline CDR1 reads SGHNT; CDR2 reads YYREEE (reference sequence). This CDR3 has 14 residues. V was shortened by 0 bases and J by 1 base, with 5 bases between the two germline ends.

The gene calls are TRBV9 and TRBJ1-5; D is uncertain. The ends were cut back, 1 base at V and 0 bases at J, with 5 bases in the middle. The CDR3 is made up of 14 amino acids. Germline V gene lookup returns CDR1 SGDLS and CDR2 YYNGEE. CDR3 bases: TGTGCCAGCAGCGTAAGCAGTAGCAATCAGCCCCAGCATTTT. Translated: CASSVSSSNQPQHF.

This chain uses TRBV4-1 with TRBJ2-2; TRBD1 agrees at 9 bases. CDR1 and CDR2 from the germline V gene are MGHRA and YSYEKL. Losses at the gene ends were 4 bases for V and 0 bases for J; bases not matched to a gene: 3. The CDR3 loop spans 16 amino acids. CDR3 in amino acids: CASSLGTGTNTGELFF. In nucleotides, the CDR3 is TGCGCCAGCAGCCTTGGGACAGGGACGAACACCGGGGAGCTGTTTTTT.

This clone was counted only a few times. The rearrangement uses TRBV12-5 and TRBJ2-2, with 8 positions matching TRBD1. Germline V gene data show CDR1 as LGHNT and CDR2 as FRNRAP. The CDR3 has 14 amino acids. V shed 7 bases and J 4 bases; nucleotides not matched to a gene: 5. The CDR3 DNA reads as TGTGCTAGTGCCGGACAGGGAACCACCGGGGAGCTGTTTTTT. Translated, it gives CASAGQGTTGELFF.